This T cell receptor (beta chain) originates from a study of molecular identifiers for immune sequencing clone quantification. Study findings and constraints: Reportedly, one cell's Jurkat TCR RNA was detected within 1,100,000 naive CD8 cells.

Methods described previously were used for bulk TCR libraries, and listed TCR primers were applied. Using its own MiXCR run on the PCR reads, TCRdb lists one record per CDR3 protein. The sample carries about half a million distinct CDR3 sequences, 20% to 25% recorded once. This clonotype was observed a handful of times. As yet, its antigen is unknown. The material sequenced was naive CD8+ T cells from blood, with Jurkat cell RNA spiked in. Subset defined: FACS-sorted CD8+CD4-CCR7+CD45RA+ naive T cells. The source of this sequence is a human donor in good health. Some libraries in this study had Jurkat cell RNA spiked in.

CDR3 coding DNA: TGTGCCAGCAGTTACTTGGGGGGATCCCAAGAGACCCAGTACTTC. Translated: CASSYLGGSQETQYF. The chain uses TRBV6-2 or TRBV6-3 and TRBJ2-5; TRBD2 is a possible D gene (6 bases). There are 15 residues in the CDR3. Per the germline V gene, CDR1 is MNHEY and CDR2 is SVGEGT. V was shortened by 1 base and J by 1 base, with 10 bases between the two germline ends.